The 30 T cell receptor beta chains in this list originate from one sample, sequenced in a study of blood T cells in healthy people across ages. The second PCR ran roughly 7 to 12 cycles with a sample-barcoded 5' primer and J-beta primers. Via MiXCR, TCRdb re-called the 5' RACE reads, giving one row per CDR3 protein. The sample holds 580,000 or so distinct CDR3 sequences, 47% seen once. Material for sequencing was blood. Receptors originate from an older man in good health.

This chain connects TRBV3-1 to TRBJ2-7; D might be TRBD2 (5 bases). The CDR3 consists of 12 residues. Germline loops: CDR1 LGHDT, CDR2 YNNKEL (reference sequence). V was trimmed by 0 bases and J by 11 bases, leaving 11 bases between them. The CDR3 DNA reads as TGTGCCAGCAGCCAAGACACCGGGATCGAGTACTTC. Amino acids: CASSQDTGIEYF.

CDR3 in DNA: TGTGCCAGCAGCTCAGGCAATCATGAGCAGTTCTTC. Its protein is CASSSGNHEQFF. The chain joins TRBV7-2 to TRBJ2-1; D unresolved. Germline V gene lookup returns CDR1 SGHTA and CDR2 FQGNSA. The CDR3 loop spans 12 amino acids. V was clipped by 4 bases and J by 8 bases, with 9 bases between them.

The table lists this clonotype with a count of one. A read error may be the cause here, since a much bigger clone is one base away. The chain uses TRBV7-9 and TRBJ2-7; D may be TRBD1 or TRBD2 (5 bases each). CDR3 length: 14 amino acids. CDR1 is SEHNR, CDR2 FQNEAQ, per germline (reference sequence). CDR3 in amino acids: CVSSLRQGGGEQYF. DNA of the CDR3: TGTGTCAGCAGCTTACGGCAGGGTGGGGGCGAGCAGTACTTC.

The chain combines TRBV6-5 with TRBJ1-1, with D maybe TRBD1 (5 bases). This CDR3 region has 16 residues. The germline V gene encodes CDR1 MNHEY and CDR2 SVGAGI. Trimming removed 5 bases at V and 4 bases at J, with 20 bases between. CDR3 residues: CASSPQGISSGTEAFF. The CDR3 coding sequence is TGTGCCAGCAGTCCCCAGGGAATATCCTCGGGCACTGAAGCTTTCTTT.

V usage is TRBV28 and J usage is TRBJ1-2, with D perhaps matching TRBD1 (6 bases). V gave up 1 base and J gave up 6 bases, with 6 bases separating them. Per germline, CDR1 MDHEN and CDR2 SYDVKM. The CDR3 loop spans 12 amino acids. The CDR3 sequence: CASSLYRDGYTF. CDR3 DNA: TGTGCCAGCAGTTTATACAGGGATGGCTACACCTTC.

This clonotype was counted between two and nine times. The CDR3 sequence: CSARSSTKNIQYF. Written as DNA, the CDR3 is TGCAGTGCTAGGTCCAGCACCAAAAACATTCAGTACTTC. The chain employs TRBV20-1 and TRBJ2-4; D gene ambiguous. CDR1 and CDR2 (germline): DFQATT, SNEGSKA (reference sequence). The V and J ends lost 3 bases and 2 bases respectively, with 8 bases between them. The CDR3 is made up of 13 amino acids.

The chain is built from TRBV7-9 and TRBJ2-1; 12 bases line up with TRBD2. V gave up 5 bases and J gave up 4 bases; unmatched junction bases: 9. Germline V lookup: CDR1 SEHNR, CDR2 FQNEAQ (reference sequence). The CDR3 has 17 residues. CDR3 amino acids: CASSPTSGGNLYNEQFF. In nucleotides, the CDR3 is TGTGCCAGCAGCCCTACTAGCGGGGGGAACCTTTACAATGAGCAGTTCTTC.

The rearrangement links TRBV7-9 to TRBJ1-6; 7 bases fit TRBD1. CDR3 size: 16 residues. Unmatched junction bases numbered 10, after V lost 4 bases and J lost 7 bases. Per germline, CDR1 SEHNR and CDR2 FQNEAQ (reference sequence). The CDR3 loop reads CASSSVATGKNSPLHF. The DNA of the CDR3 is TGTGCCAGCAGCTCCGTTGCGACAGGGAAAAATTCACCCCTCCACTTT.

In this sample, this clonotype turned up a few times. The CDR3: CASSVEERRAPPDTQYF. The CDR3 DNA sequence: TGTGCCAGCAGCGTAGAGGAACGCCGGGCCCCACCAGATACGCAGTATTTT. The rearrangement uses TRBV9 and TRBJ2-3; D unresolved. In germline, CDR1 is SGDLS, CDR2 YYNGEE. Trimming took 0 bases from V and 4 from J, leaving 18 bases between them. CDR3 length: 17 residues.

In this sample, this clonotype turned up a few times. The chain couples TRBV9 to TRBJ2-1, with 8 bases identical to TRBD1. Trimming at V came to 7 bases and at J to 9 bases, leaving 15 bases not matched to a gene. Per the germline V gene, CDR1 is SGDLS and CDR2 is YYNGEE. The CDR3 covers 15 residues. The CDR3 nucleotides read TGTGCCAGCTCCCAAAGTGGGCAGGGGGCGGTTGAGCAGTTCTTC. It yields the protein CASSQSGQGAVEQFF.

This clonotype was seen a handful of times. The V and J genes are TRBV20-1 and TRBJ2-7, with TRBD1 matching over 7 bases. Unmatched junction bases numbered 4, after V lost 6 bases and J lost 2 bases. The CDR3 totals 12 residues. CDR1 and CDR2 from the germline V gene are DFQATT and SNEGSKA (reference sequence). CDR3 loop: CSANRGPYEQYF. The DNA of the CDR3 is TGCAGTGCCAACAGGGGACCCTACGAGCAGTACTTC.

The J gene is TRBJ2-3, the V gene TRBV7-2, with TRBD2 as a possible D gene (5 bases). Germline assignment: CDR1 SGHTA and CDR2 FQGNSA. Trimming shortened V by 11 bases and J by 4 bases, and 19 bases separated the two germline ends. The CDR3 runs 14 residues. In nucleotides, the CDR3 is TGTGCCGGCATGGCCATTATCGGGGCAGATACGCAGTATTTT. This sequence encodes CAGMAIIGADTQYF. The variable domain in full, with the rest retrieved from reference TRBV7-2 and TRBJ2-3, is GAGVSQSPSNKVTEKGKDVELRCDPISGHTALYWYRQSLGQGLEFLIYFQGNSAPDKSGLPSDRFSAERTGGSVSTLTIQRTQQEDSAVYLCAGMAIIGADTQYFGPGTRLTVL.

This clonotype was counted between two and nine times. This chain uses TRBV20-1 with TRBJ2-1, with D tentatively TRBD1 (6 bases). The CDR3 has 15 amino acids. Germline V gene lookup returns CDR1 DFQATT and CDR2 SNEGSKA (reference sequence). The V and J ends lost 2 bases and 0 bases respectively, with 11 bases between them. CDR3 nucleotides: TGCAGTGCTAGACAGGGGACGGTCTCCTACAATGAGCAGTTCTTC. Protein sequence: CSARQGTVSYNEQFF.

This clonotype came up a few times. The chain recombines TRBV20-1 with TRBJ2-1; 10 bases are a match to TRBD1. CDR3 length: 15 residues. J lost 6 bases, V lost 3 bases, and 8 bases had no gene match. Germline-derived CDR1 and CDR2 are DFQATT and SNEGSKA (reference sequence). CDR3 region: CSASGPGQGINEQFF. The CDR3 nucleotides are TGCAGTGCTAGTGGGCCGGGACAGGGGATCAATGAGCAGTTCTTC.

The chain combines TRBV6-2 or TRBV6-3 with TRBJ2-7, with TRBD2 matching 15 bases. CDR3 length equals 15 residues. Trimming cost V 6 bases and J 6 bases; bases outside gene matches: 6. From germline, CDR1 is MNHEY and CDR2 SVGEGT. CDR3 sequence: CASSFGLAGGGEQYF. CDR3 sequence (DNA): TGTGCCAGCAGCTTCGGACTAGCGGGAGGGGGCGAGCAGTACTTC.

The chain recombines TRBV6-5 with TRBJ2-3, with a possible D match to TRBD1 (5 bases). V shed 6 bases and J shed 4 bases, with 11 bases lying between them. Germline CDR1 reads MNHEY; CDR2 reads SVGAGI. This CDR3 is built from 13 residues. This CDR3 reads CASSPSRADTQYF. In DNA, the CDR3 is TGTGCCAGCAGCCCCTCCAGGGCAGATACGCAGTATTTT.

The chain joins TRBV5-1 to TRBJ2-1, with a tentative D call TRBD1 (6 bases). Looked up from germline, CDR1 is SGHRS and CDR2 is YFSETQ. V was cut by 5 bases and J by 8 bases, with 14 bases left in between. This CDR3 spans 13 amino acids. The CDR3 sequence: CASRQGRGDEQFF. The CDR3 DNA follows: TGCGCCAGCAGACAGGGAAGAGGGGATGAGCAGTTCTTC.

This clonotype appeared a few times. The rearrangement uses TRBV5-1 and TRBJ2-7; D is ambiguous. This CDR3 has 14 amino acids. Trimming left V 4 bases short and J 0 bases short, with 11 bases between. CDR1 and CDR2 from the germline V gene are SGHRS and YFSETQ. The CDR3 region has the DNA TGCGCCAGCAGCCCCCAGGTTTTCTCCTACGAGCAGTACTTC. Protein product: CASSPQVFSYEQYF.

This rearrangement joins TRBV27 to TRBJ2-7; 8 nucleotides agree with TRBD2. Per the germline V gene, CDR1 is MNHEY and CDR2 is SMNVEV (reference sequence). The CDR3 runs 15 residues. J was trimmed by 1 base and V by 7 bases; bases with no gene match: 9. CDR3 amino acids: CASISLAGRSYEQYF. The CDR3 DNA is TGTGCCAGCATTTCGCTAGCGGGCCGTTCCTACGAGCAGTACTTC.

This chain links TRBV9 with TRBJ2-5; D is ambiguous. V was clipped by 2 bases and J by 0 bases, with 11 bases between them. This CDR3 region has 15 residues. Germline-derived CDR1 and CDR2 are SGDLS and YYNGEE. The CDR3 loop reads CASSVSPRNQETQYF. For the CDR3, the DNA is TGTGCCAGCAGCGTTTCGCCGAGGAACCAAGAGACCCAGTACTTC.

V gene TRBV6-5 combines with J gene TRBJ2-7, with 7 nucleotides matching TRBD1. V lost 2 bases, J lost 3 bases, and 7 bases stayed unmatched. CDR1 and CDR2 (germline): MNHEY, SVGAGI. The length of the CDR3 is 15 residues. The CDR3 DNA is TGTGCCAGCAGTTACAGCCCGGGACAGAACTACGAGCAGTACTTC. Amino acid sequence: CASSYSPGQNYEQYF.

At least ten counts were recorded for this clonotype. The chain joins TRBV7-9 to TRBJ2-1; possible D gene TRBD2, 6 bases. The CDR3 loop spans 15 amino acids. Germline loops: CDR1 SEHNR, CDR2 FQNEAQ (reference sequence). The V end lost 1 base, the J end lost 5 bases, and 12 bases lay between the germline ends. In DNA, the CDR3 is TGTGCCAGCAGCTTAGGGGTTGCGGGGCACAATGAGCAGTTCTTC. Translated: CASSLGVAGHNEQFF. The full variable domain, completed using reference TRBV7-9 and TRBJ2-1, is DTGVSQNPRHKITKRGQNVTFRCDPISEHNRLYWYRQTLGQGPEFLTYFQNEAQLEKSRLLSDRFSAERPKGSFSTLEIQRTEQGDSAMYLCASSLGVAGHNEQFFGPGTRLTVL.

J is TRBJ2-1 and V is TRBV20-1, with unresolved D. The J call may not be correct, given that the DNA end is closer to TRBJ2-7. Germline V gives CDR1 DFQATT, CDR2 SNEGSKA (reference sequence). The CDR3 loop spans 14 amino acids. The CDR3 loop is CSARTRSSYNEQYF. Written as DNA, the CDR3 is TGCAGTGCTAGAACCAGGAGCTCCTACAATGAGCAGTACTTC.

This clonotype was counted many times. The CDR3 loop is CASSLDQSQPQHF. In DNA form, the CDR3 reads TGTGCCAGCAGCTTAGATCAGTCTCAGCCCCAGCATTTT. J is TRBJ1-5 and V is TRBV7-9; D not resolved. Looked up from germline, CDR1 is SEHNR and CDR2 is FQNEAQ (reference sequence). Trimming shortened V by 1 base and J by 6 bases, and 7 bases separated the two germline ends. CDR3 length: 13 residues.

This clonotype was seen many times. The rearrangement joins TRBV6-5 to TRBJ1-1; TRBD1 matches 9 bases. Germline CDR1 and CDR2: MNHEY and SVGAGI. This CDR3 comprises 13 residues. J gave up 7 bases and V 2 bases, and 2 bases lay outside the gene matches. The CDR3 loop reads CASSYGTGNEAFF. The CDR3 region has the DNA TGTGCCAGCAGTTACGGGACAGGGAATGAAGCTTTCTTT.

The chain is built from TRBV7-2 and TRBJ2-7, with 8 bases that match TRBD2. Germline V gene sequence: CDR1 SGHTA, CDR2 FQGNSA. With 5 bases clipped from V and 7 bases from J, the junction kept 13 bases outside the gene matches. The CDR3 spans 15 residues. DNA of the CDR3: TGTGCCAGCAGCCGGGGAGCGGGAGTCTGGGGTGAGCAGTACTTC. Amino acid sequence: CASSRGAGVWGEQYF.

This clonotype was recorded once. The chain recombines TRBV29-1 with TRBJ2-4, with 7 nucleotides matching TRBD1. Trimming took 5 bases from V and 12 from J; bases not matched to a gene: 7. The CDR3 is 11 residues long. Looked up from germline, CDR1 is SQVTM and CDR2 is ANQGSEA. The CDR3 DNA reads TGCAGCGTTCGACAGGGATCAACTCAGTACTTC. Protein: CSVRQGSTQYF. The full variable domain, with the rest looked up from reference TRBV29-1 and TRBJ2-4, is SAVISQKPSRDICQRGTSLTIQCQVDSQVTMMFWYRQQPGQSLTLIATANQGSEATYESGFVIDKFPISRPNLTFSTLTVSNMSPEDSSIYLCSVRQGSTQYFGAGTRLSVL.

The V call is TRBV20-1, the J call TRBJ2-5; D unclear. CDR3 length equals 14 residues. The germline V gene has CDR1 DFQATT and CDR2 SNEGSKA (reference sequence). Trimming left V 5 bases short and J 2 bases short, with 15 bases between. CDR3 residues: CSAQSPELQETQYF. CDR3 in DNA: TGCAGTGCTCAATCGCCGGAACTACAAGAGACCCAGTACTTC.

The CDR3 reads CASSQSPGGSTDTQYF. In nucleotides, the CDR3 is TGCGCCAGCAGCCAGTCCCCGGGTGGGTCCACAGATACGCAGTATTTT. The V gene is TRBV4-1, the J gene TRBJ2-3; no firm D call. Trimming took 3 bases from V and 2 from J, leaving 15 bases between them. From germline, CDR1 is MGHRA and CDR2 YSYEKL. This CDR3 has 16 amino acids.

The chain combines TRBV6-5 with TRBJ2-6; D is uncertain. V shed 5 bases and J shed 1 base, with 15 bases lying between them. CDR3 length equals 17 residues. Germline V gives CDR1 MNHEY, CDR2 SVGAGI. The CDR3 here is CASSPRGDRSGANVLTF. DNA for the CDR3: TGTGCCAGCAGTCCCCGCGGAGACCGGTCTGGGGCCAACGTCCTGACTTTC.